The clone carrying this TCR beta chain was observed a few times. This record comes from a study of preoperative IRX-2 immunotherapy in early breast cancer. As for treatment: preoperative locoregional IRX-2 cytokine immunotherapy. Samples came from a phase Ib trial of preoperative locoregional IRX-2 cytokine immunotherapy. V gave up 6 bases and J gave up 2 bases; unmatched junction bases: 5. The CDR3 is made up of 14 amino acids. Generated by immunoSEQ multiplex PCR, the TCRdb table keeps only in-frame clones and is missing some. Altogether some 30,000 clones are present, roughly 80% being singletons, with the ten largest covering 2% to 3%.

The sample here was lymph node tissue, taken from a patient treated with IRX-2 immunotherapy. The chain couples TRBV23-1 to TRBJ2-5, with 8 bases that match TRBD2. TRBV23-1 counts as an open reading frame of uncertain function. The receptor comes from a human donor with breast cancer. This CDR3 reads CASSQVAGQETQYF. The CDR3 nucleotides read TGCGCCAGCAGCCAAGTAGCGGGACAAGAGACCCAGTACTTC.